The clone carrying this TCR beta chain was counted many times. The record originates from a study of early T cells in non-severe SARS-CoV-2 infection. In germline, CDR1 is LGHNA, CDR2 YNFKEQ. CDR3 length: 17 amino acids. Trimming removed 6 bases at V and 8 bases at J, with 28 bases between. Molecules of cDNA were individually given unique molecular identifiers that were attached to them. TCRdb redid the calling of the 5' RACE reads with MiXCR, one entry per CDR3 protein. The sample shows more than 45,000 distinct CDR3 sequences, approximately 13% of them seen only once. This TCR came from an adult who was a healthcare worker with PCR-confirmed SARS-CoV-2 infection or an uninfected control (not recorded which). This sequence joins TRBV4-2 and TRBJ1-2, with a weak D call TRBD1 (5 bases). Sequencing input: whole blood. CDR3 region: CASREYRDSPPRDGYTF. The CDR3 DNA reads as TGTGCCAGCAGGGAATACCGTGACAGTCCGCCAAGAGACGGCTACACCTTC.